This is a list of T cell receptor beta chains from one sample in a study of CD8 T cells in Susac syndrome. TCRdb fed the immunoSEQ multiplex PCR reads into MiXCR, producing one record per CDR3 protein. The sample holds around 130,000 distinct CDR3 sequences, about 90% seen once. The sample consisted of CD8+ T cells from PBMCs. The receptors derive from a human donor with multiple sclerosis. Each CDR3 is given with its conserved first and last residue. D genes are given only for firm matches. Clone size is stated in some rows and not others, as once, few, many or a class when expanded.

TRBJ1-2 - TRBV29-1 - 11 CSVEKSGGYTF TGCAGCGTCGAAAAGTCGGGTGGCTACACCTTC
TRBJ2-2 - TRBV24-1 - 13 CATSDLTSGELFF TGTGCCACCAGTGATTTGACGAGCGGGGAGCTGTTTTTT
TRBJ1-1 - TRBV7-9 - 14 CASSSTYYPTEAFF TGTGCCAGCAGCTCCACGTATTATCCCACTGAAGCTTTCTTT
TRBJ2-7 - TRBV20-1 TRBD2 15 CSAISGTSGSYEQYF TGCAGTGCTATATCCGGGACTAGCGGGAGTTACGAGCAGTACTTC
TRBJ2-7 - TRBV29-1 - 11 CSVGSGVEQYF TGCAGCGTGGGCTCAGGCGTCGAGCAGTACTTC
TRBJ2-7 - TRBV9 - 15 CASSVVPGSSYEQYF TGTGCCAGCAGCGTAGTTCCGGGATCCTCCTACGAGCAGTACTTC
TRBJ2-1 - TRBV12-3/TRBV12-4 TRBD2 16 CASSVTRGGGANEQFF TGTGCCAGCAGTGTCACCCGCGGGGGAGGGGCCAATGAGCAGTTCTTC
TRBJ2-1 once TRBV27 - 15 CASRVGSNNHNEQFF TGTGCCAGCAGGGTGGGGTCTAATAATCACAATGAGCAGTTCTTC
TRBJ2-1 - TRBV25-1 - 15 CASSERSGHYNEQFF TGTGCCAGCAGTGAGAGGTCGGGTCACTACAATGAGCAGTTCTTC
TRBJ1-5 once TRBV20-1 TRBD1 17 CSARDYNSQGAVQPQHF TGCAGTGCTAGAGACTACAACTCACAGGGGGCAGTTCAGCCCCAGCATTTT
TRBJ2-1 - TRBV27 - 15 CASALRATLYNEQFF TGTGCCAGCGCCCTTCGGGCCACTCTTTACAATGAGCAGTTCTTC
TRBJ2-5 - TRBV29-1 - 13 CSVEDGGEETQYF TGCAGCGTTGAAGACGGAGGGGAGGAGACCCAGTACTTC
TRBJ2-1 - TRBV6-2/TRBV6-3 TRBD2 16 CASRSREMGSYNEQFF TGTGCCAGCAGATCGCGGGAGATGGGTTCCTACAATGAGCAGTTCTTC
TRBJ1-1 - TRBV12-3/TRBV12-4 - 15 CASGSRDPLTIEAFF TGTGCCAGCGGTTCCAGGGACCCCCTTACGATTGAAGCTTTCTTC
TRBJ2-7 few TRBV11-2 TRBD2 15 CASSLVSSGTYEQYF TGTGCCAGCAGCTTAGTGTCTAGCGGTACCTACGAGCAGTACTTC